This T cell receptor (beta chain) was captured by sequencing in a study of cytomegalovirus exposure and HLA in healthy donors (dated by TCRdb to the late 2010s). For context, the study as a whole: An earlier analysis of 550 to 700 of the donors reported 250 to 350 Gb of sequence data and around 120 million unique TCR beta sequences from about 179 million T cells. An early release covering around 630 HLA-typed donors comprised about 300 gigabases of sequencing data and 65 million to 100 million unique TCR sequences. Among the roughly 430 genotyped donors, under 90% belonged to the genetic ancestry cluster associated with self-reported Caucasian donors. The study aimed to test whether signatures of past pathogen exposure could be identified by cataloging public T cell receptors. Using immunosequencing, the study profiled T cell repertoires from about 650 subjects and related those repertoires to cytomegalovirus serostatus. In addition to the first cohort of 650 to 750 subjects, a separate validation cohort of approximately 120 different subjects was used. To predict cytomegalovirus infection status, the study combined high-throughput TCR immunosequencing, statistical association of individual TCRs with disease status, and machine learning. A later analysis re-analyzed previously published TCR beta repertoires from 666 donors and added high-resolution HLA genotyping to study TCR occurrence patterns. Rather than drawing on any new phenotypic data, the later analysis identified candidate immune exposures from TCR beta sequences and the way those sequences occurred across donors. To decide whether each TCR beta V gene segment behaved as functional or pseudogenic, an earlier analysis of 587 of the donors relied on high-throughput TCR beta sequencing. Donor age, sex, ethnicity and CMV serostatus were collected together with the repertoire data. A later genetic analysis took genome-wide SNP genotypes for about three fifths of the roughly 700 donors and used that subset as a discovery cohort. Every repertoire in the discovery cohort had been generated on one and the same sequencing platform. HLA typing covered class I and class II loci at four-digit resolution. The number of donors typed differed by locus, with 629-630 for A, B, C, DRB1 and DQB1, 522 for DQA1, 600 to 610 for DPA1, and some 440 for DPB1. Because of strong linkage in the cohort, roughly five DR-DQ haplotypes were treated as single units for association and clustering. Across approximately 400 genotyped donors of the cohort, an average of approximately 240,000 unique TCR beta nucleotide sequences per donor were sequenced, and around 19% of those sequences were non-productive.

Looking up the germline V gene yields CDR1 KGHSH and CDR2 LQKENI. CDR3 length: 15 amino acids, cysteine to phenylalanine. Here the CDR3 DNA is all that survives: 45 bases in frame from base 1. V gives up 0 bases and J gives up 2 bases, and the segment between their germline ends measures 11 bases. Results the study describes overall, beyond this receptor: In vitro tests confirmed that a few of the cytomegalovirus-associated TCR beta chains recognize cytomegalovirus antigens. In an earlier analysis of around 500 of the donors, most TCR beta V segments appeared in productive rearrangements about 90% or about 30% of the time, broadly matching IMGT annotations. A later analysis found that most CMV-associated TCR beta chains appeared HLA-restricted, with HLA associations seemingly driven largely by CMV exposure. A total of about 180 TCR beta chains were listed by the study as associated with cytomegalovirus. According to a later analysis, TCR association rates differed among HLA loci, with DRB1 alleles showing the most associated TCRs and HLA-C alleles showing the fewest. When HLA alleles, especially DR and DQ, strongly co-occurred, TCR associations were difficult to assign to individual alleles. Cytomegalovirus status was reported to be diagnosed by the classifier with high specificity and sensitivity in both the original and validation cohorts. A further reported finding was that TCR beta sequences accurately predicted the HLA-A and HLA-B alleles for most subjects in the first cohort. The only immune exposure information available for the cohort was CMV serostatus. Because HLA typing was unavailable for some donors at each locus, only the typed subset was used in association tests. Fewer than 20 rarely observed V segments, including chromosome 9 orphons, were excluded from the earlier analysis of several hundred of the donors because counts were too low. According to a later analysis, parvovirus B19, influenza, CMV and Epstein-Barr virus appeared linked to several top co-occurrence clusters. A later genetic analysis associated a missense DCLRE1C variant with V-gene and J-gene trimming of TCR beta chains, and an independent cohort replicated the association. Some IMGT-functional V segments, including TRBV6-2 and TRBV6-3, could not be told apart with the 87-base-pair reads, so those segments were excluded. A later analysis found that HLA-associated TCR beta chains were more clonally expanded and had lower generation probabilities than equally common non-associated chains. According to a later genetic analysis, donors in an Asian-associated ancestry cluster had fewer N-insertions in productive TCRs than the approximately 700-donor mean. A cluster of highly shared sequence variants was judged likely to be a technical artifact of the sequencing pipeline. Correlated functional status among segregating V segments might be attributable to linkage disequilibrium, but an unknown experimental factor could not be ruled out. Roughly uniform sequencing depth across donors was assumed in presence/absence analyses, although this assumption may not hold. Most TCR sequences were seen in very few donors, while some public TCRs were found in many individuals. The cohort was sequenced for TCR beta chains only, and without alpha or paired-chain data the features that could be detected were limited. It was suggested by the authors that the approach could potentially be generalized to other disease states and immunological phenotypes. In a later analysis, 16,951 TCR beta sequences were associated with specific HLA alleles at a false discovery rate of 0.05.

The cohort consisted of hundreds of healthy bone marrow donors. At the time of sampling, every cohort member was nominally healthy, though immune exposures that went unrecorded were likely present. The donor tested CMV seropositive and was one of the 289 seropositive cohort members. Every donor gave a peripheral blood sample, and the peripheral blood mononuclear cells from that sample were used for TCR beta sequencing. The Qiagen DNeasy Blood Extraction Kit was used to extract genomic DNA from the blood cell samples. This clone has more than one count but fewer than ten. The antigen this receptor binds is unknown. No much larger clonotype is one base removed from it; base qualities were not supplied. Receptor libraries were prepared by the immunoSEQ multiplex PCR assay. For the multiplex PCR, a mixture combining 60 forward primers for TCR Vbeta segments and 13 reverse primers for TCR Jbeta segments was used. Amplification of the CDR3 region of rearranged TCR beta genes was performed with a multiplex PCR assay on genomic DNA. The amplified TCR beta libraries were sequenced on the Illumina HiSeq System as 87-base-pair reads. Per the authors' processing: A later analysis counted 65 million to 90 million unique TCR beta chains across the 666 repertoires, and around 9.9 million of these chains were shared by at least two donors. A nearest-neighbor algorithm error-corrected the raw reads and collapsed the reads into unique sequences, merging closely related sequences to remove PCR and sequencing errors. To assign V, D and J gene segments, CDR3 sequences were aligned to IMGT reference sequences. For a sequence to be retained, at least a six-nucleotide match to both a V gene segment and a J gene segment was required. A rearrangement counted as productive if the CDR3 had no stop codons and remained in frame with V and J, and every other rearrangement counted as non-productive. CDR3 was defined according to IMGT convention as the region running from the second conserved V-encoded cysteine to the conserved J-encoded phenylalanine. Sequences without an unambiguous match to a single V gene segment were excluded from the earlier analysis of several hundred of the donors. In an earlier analysis of approximately 560 of the donors, a V segment was called functional when productive rearrangements were above 56.7%, and segregating when the standard deviation between donors exceeded 5%. A statistical classification framework was developed to diagnose cytomegalovirus status using the catalog of TCR beta chain sequences. In a later analysis, V and J genes were assigned by comparing TCR nucleotide sequences against IMGT/GENE-DB human TR gene sequences. In a later analysis, CDR3 sequences and most-parsimonious VDJ recombination scenarios were assigned using the TCRdist pipeline. In a later analysis, each TCR beta chain was defined by its CDR3 amino acid sequence together with its V-gene family, and reads without a unique V-gene family were excluded. In a later analysis, around 600 highly shared, low-generation-probability nucleotide sequences were removed to address suspected cross-contamination and a sequencing artifact. In a later analysis, a clonal expansion index for each public chain was calculated from normalized within-repertoire ranks of inferred template counts. Generation probabilities in a later analysis came from a VDJ recombination model fitted to out-of-frame rearrangements, and those results were checked against IGoR. A later analysis scored TCR-TCR, TCR-HLA and TCR-CMV co-occurrence with hypergeometric tests, applying a repertoire-size bias correction to TCR pairs. A later analysis estimated false discovery rates by permuting HLA or CMV assignments 20 times. In a later analysis, co-occurring TCRs were grouped using DBSCAN, with TCRdist sequence similarity added in when clustering inside HLA-allele-positive subsets. For co-occurrence clustering, repertoires with fewer than 30,000 or more than 120,000 public chains were excluded, along with a handful of repertoires with anomalous nucleotide sharing. In its TCRdb copy, this immuneACCESS table keeps in-frame sequences only and misses some clones. Where compared with another copy, unresolved V genes explain less than half of these, and the others have no known cause. From that table come the V and J calls and clone size; the DNA was used to work out D and trimming. Present in this sample are approximately 100,000 clones, about 76% of which were seen just once. The biggest ten clones account for around 12% of the sample.

The sequencing input was PBMCs. The sequence derives from a woman between 40 and 55 years old in good health and CMV-seropositive. The rearranged chain carries TRBV18 and TRBJ2-7, and TRBD2 may be the D gene, going by 5 matching bases. The nucleotides are TGTGCCAGCTCACCACCCCACGTCGGGGCCTACGAGCAGTACTTC. This gives the protein CASSPPHVGAYEQYF.